A selection of T cell receptor beta chains follows, all from one sample in a study of T cells in Graves' hyperthyroidism and ophthalmopathy. TCRdb used MiXCR to reprocess the multiplex PCR reads, holding one entry per CDR3 protein. The sample consists of 500,000 or so distinct CDR3 sequences, roughly 16% of them appearing once. Sequencing was done on a sample of blood. Receptor source: a woman aged 30 to 39 with Graves' ophthalmopathy. Both conserved end residues are trimmed from each CDR3.

v_call,j_call,cdr3_aa
TRBV10-3,TRBJ2-7,ASKENSYEQY
TRBV19,TRBJ1-5,ASSIRGPPIRNQPQH
TRBV29-1,TRBJ2-7,SAWTATYEQY
TRBV7-6,TRBJ2-5,ASSLGGAGGWGTQY
TRBV20-1,TRBJ1-1,SATGRRNTEAF
TRBV27,TRBJ2-5,ASSLGSQGRTQY
TRBV5-1,TRBJ2-7,ASSFGTGGQGEQY
TRBV28,TRBJ2-7,ASSFGIREQY
TRBV25-1,TRBJ1-2,ASSAFGTPNYGYT
TRBV6-2/TRBV6-3,TRBJ2-1,ASTYFRASGRLNEQF
TRBV20-1,TRBJ2-1,SAPAGTSGRAWRSREQF
TRBV2,TRBJ1-1,ASKIKGAAEAF
TRBV15,TRBJ2-1,ATSRVAAEQF
TRBV4-3,TRBJ2-1,ASSQETGWEQF
TRBV11-2,TRBJ1-5,ASSLDRDNQPQH
TRBV7-2,TRBJ1-5,ASSLTPGPLVQPQH
TRBV10-1,TRBJ2-3,ASSGGASGRADTQY
TRBV20-1,TRBJ1-3,SARDLPGQGNTIY
TRBV28,TRBJ2-3,ASSSRVSTDTQY
TRBV12-3/TRBV12-4,TRBJ2-5,ASLSQRQGQETQY
TRBV20-1,TRBJ2-7,SATSRTGRGQY
TRBV6-2/TRBV6-3,TRBJ2-5,ASSPSRGEETQY
TRBV28,TRBJ2-7,ASSSVAGHTYEQY
TRBV20-1,TRBJ2-3,SANSGLASDTQY
TRBV28,TRBJ2-1,ASSFIWDEQF
TRBV20-1,TRBJ2-6,SAEVSKGSGANVLT
TRBV7-9,TRBJ2-3,ASAKGWGDTQY
TRBV4-1,TRBJ1-1,ASSPGWGWNTEAF
TRBV28,TRBJ1-3,ASSLSGHSGNTIY
TRBV11-2,TRBJ2-3,ASTRDRVGDTQY
TRBV29-1,TRBJ2-3,SVVLAGLEEDDTQY
TRBV27,TRBJ1-2,ASSFAQNLYGYT
TRBV7-6,TRBJ1-3,ASSLARGNTIY
TRBV7-2,TRBJ1-2,ASNLTLDSYYGYT
TRBV20-1,TRBJ2-3,SAPTGRAPDTQY
TRBV20-1,TRBJ2-5,SASLAVGETQY
TRBV4-3,TRBJ2-2,ASSQDRGRLF
TRBV27,TRBJ1-1,ASSLSQGLSAF
TRBV24-1,TRBJ2-7,ATSEGTSYEQY
TRBV27,TRBJ2-2,ASLRDAGLPGELF
TRBV28,TRBJ1-1,ASSFRRQGITEAF
TRBV29-1,TRBJ1-1,SVEPGGTEAF
TRBV7-8,TRBJ2-7,ASSLGVAEGEQY
TRBV7-8,TRBJ2-1,ASSRLAGPLYNEQF
TRBV20-1,TRBJ2-7,SARDLGAYEQY
TRBV25-1,TRBJ2-1,ASSVFGALGEQF
TRBV4-2,TRBJ2-5,ASSRGLAGDYLY
TRBV11-2,TRBJ2-3,ASSSTRLAGALDTQY
TRBV28,TRBJ2-7,ASSSPGAQVHEQY
TRBV19,TRBJ1-2,ATRTVTNYGYT
TRBV27,TRBJ1-5,ASAMGGNQPQH
TRBV10-2,TRBJ1-5,ASSDGGLSNQPQH
TRBV4-3,TRBJ2-2,ASSQDGGLNTGELF
TRBV28,TRBJ2-7,ASSLQSEYEQY
TRBV6-5,TRBJ2-1,ASSYGGLRYNEQF
TRBV28,TRBJ2-1,ASSPQRTGLVGNEQF